The clone carrying this TCR beta chain was counted between two and nine times. This sample was taken from a study of metastatic and nonmetastatic thyroid tumors. MiXCR reprocessed the PCR reads for TCRdb. The table has some 14,000 clones, less than 30% seen once. Germline V CDR1 and CDR2: MNHNS, SASEGT. The CDR3 length is 15 residues. V was clipped by 6 bases and J by 8 bases; unmatched bases: 11. Nobody among the patients had been given any treatment before thyroid surgery. This receptor was taken from a male donor with papillary thyroid cancer or a benign thyroid nodule (not recorded which). Some clones in this sample may be carry-over from other donors' samples. Material: tumor tissue. This sequence joins TRBV6-1 and TRBJ2-1, with 9 bases lining up with TRBD1. DNA of the CDR3: TGTGCCAGCAGGGAGGGACAGGGAGTCTGGTATGAGCAGTTCTTC. Translated: CASREGQGVWYEQFF.